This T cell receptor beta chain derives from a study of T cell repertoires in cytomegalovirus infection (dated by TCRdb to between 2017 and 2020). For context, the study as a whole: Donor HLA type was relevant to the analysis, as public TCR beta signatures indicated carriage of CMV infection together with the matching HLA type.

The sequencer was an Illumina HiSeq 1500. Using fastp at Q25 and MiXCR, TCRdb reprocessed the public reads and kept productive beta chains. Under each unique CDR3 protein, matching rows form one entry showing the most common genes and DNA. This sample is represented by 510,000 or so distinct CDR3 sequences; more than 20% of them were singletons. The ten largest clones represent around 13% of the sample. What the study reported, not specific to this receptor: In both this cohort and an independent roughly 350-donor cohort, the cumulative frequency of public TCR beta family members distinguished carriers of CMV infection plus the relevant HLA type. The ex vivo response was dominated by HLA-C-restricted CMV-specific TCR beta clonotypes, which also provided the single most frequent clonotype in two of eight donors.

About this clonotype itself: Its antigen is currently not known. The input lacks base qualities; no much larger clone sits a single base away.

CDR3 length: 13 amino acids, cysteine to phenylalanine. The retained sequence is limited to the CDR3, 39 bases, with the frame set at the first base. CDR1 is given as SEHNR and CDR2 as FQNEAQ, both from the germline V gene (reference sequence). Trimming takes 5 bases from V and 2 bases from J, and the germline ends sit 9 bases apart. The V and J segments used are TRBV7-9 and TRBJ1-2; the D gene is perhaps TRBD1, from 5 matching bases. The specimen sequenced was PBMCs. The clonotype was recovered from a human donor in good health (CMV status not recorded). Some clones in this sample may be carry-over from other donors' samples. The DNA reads TGTGCCAGCAGCCCGACAGCCAACTATGGCTACACCTTC. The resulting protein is CASSPTANYGYTF.